Listed below are T cell receptor beta chains from one sample, sequenced in a study of cytomegalovirus exposure and HLA in healthy donors. Using immunoSEQ multiplex PCR, the repertoire was profiled, and TCRdb retains in-frame clones only, with some absent. The sample holds roughly 250,000 clones, more than 75% seen once. Sequenced input: PBMCs. The receptor source for this set is a man aged 18-30 years in good health and CMV-seronegative. Both conserved end residues are part of each CDR3. D genes are given only for firm matches. The listing skips clone size in some rows; elsewhere it reads once, few, many or a size class.

d_call,j_call,clone_size,v_call,cdr3_aa,cdr3_nt
-,TRBJ1-6,once,TRBV30,CAGDRGAHNSPLHF,TGTGCCGGGGATCGGGGAGCTCATAATTCACCCCTCCACTTT
-,TRBJ2-1,-,TRBV7-2,CASSLVRLGNEQFF,TGTGCCAGCAGCTTAGTAAGACTAGGTAATGAGCAGTTCTTC
-,TRBJ1-1,-,TRBV14,CASSQVSGSTEAFF,TGTGCCAGCAGCCAAGTTAGCGGCAGCACTGAAGCTTTCTTT
TRBD2,TRBJ2-1,-,TRBV7-9,CASSSRLAGVDEQFF,TGTGCCAGCAGCTCCCGACTAGCGGGAGTCGATGAGCAGTTCTTC
-,TRBJ2-5,once,TRBV28,CASSFGETQYF,TGTGCCAGCAGTTTCGGTGAGACCCAGTACTTC
-,TRBJ2-2,few,TRBV28,CASSPGLPNTGELFF,TGTGCCAGCAGCCCTGGACTGCCGAACACCGGGGAGCTGTTTTTT
-,TRBJ1-3,-,TRBV29-1,CSASREAGNTIYF,TGCAGCGCGTCTCGGGAGGCTGGAAACACCATATATTTT
-,TRBJ2-7,-,TRBV14,CASSQEGGFHRGEQYF,TGTGCCAGCAGCCAAGAAGGAGGCTTCCACCGTGGCGAGCAGTACTTC
-,TRBJ1-6,-,TRBV5-5,CASSLEPIGDSPLHF,TGTGCCAGCAGCTTGGAGCCCATAGGGGATTCACCCCTCCACTTT
-,TRBJ2-1,-,TRBV5-1,CASSKDYQGNEQFF,TGCGCCAGCAGTAAGGACTATCAGGGCAATGAGCAGTTCTTC
-,TRBJ2-2,-,TRBV25-1,CASSFRLGTGELFF,TGTGCCAGCAGTTTCCGACTAGGAACCGGGGAGCTGTTTTTT
TRBD1,TRBJ2-7,once,TRBV14,CASSQGYGEPGQGNYEQYF,TGTGCCAGCAGCCAAGGGTATGGTGAGCCGGGACAGGGAAACTACGAGCAGTACTTC
-,TRBJ2-7,-,TRBV27,CASSETPGGEQYF,TGTGCCAGCAGTGAAACCCCAGGTGGCGAGCAGTACTTC
-,TRBJ1-4,once,TRBV29-1,CSYREGGEKLFF,TGCAGCTACCGGGAGGGGGGGGAAAAACTGTTTTTT
-,TRBJ1-1,-,TRBV6-6,CATSTGGEAFF,TGTGCCACCTCAACGGGGGGGGAAGCTTTCTTT
-,TRBJ2-1,-,TRBV5-1,CASAQGSGDNEQFF,TGCGCCAGCGCTCAAGGTAGCGGCGACAATGAGCAGTTCTTC
-,TRBJ2-3,-,TRBV5-6,CASSLAGERTDTQYF,TGTGCCAGCAGCTTGGCAGGGGAGAGGACAGATACGCAGTATTTT
TRBD1,TRBJ1-2,-,TRBV5-1,CASSSDRYGYTF,TGCGCCAGCAGCTCGGACAGGTATGGCTACACCTTC
TRBD1,TRBJ1-1,-,TRBV15,CATSGGTGGASFF,TGTGCCACCAGCGGAGGGACAGGGGGCGCATCTTTCTTT
-,TRBJ1-6,-,TRBV7-2,CASSLNWYSPLHF,TGTGCCAGCAGCTTAAACTGGTATTCACCCCTCCACTTT
-,TRBJ1-5,-,TRBV6-6,CASSQLTAGNQPQHF,TGTGCCAGCAGTCAATTGACAGCGGGAAATCAGCCCCAGCATTTT
TRBD2,TRBJ2-7,once,TRBV5-1,CASSLVAGGEQYF,TGCGCCAGCAGCTTGGTCGCGGGAGGCGAGCAGTACTTC
-,TRBJ1-5,-,TRBV15,CATSRQGGGNQPQHF,TGTGCCACCAGCAGACAGGGAGGGGGCAATCAGCCCCAGCATTTT
-,TRBJ1-3,-,TRBV4-2,CASSQDGRTGNTIYF,TGTGCCAGCAGCCAAGATGGGAGGACTGGAAACACCATATATTTT
-,TRBJ1-1,-,TRBV27,CASSEGLKAFF,TGTGCCAGCAGTGAGGGACTAAAAGCTTTCTTT
-,TRBJ2-1,-,TRBV6-5,CASTLPGNEQFF,TGTGCCAGCACCCTACCGGGGAATGAGCAGTTCTTC
-,TRBJ2-3,-,TRBV2,CASSVYADTQYF,TGTGCCAGCAGTGTGTATGCAGATACGCAGTATTTT